Sequencing of this T cell receptor (beta chain) was carried out in a study of neurological immune-mediated disorders. Unsorted libraries were generated from 2 million PBMCs. These cells had been stored in RNAlater at -80 C. This clonotype was detected ten times or more. V lost 7 bases to trimming and J lost 5 bases, with 24 bases between them. CDR3 size: 17 residues. Germline V lookup: CDR1 ENHRY, CDR2 SYGVKD. The cDNA was generated by 5'RACE with 10-nucleotide random UMIs. TCRdb reprocessed the 5' RACE reads via MiXCR and lists one record per CDR3 protein. There are about 33,000 distinct CDR3 sequences in the sample; roughly 1.6% occur only once, and around 9% lies in the top ten.

The chain recombines TRBV10-3 with TRBJ2-1; tentatively, D is TRBD2 (7 bases). Sequenced input: PBMCs. This receptor was identified in a woman aged 30 to 39 with multiple sclerosis. CDR3 amino acids: CAITWGRGGGPDNEQFF. In DNA, the CDR3 is TGTGCCATCACCTGGGGGCGCGGGGGCGGCCCCGACAATGAGCAGTTCTTC.